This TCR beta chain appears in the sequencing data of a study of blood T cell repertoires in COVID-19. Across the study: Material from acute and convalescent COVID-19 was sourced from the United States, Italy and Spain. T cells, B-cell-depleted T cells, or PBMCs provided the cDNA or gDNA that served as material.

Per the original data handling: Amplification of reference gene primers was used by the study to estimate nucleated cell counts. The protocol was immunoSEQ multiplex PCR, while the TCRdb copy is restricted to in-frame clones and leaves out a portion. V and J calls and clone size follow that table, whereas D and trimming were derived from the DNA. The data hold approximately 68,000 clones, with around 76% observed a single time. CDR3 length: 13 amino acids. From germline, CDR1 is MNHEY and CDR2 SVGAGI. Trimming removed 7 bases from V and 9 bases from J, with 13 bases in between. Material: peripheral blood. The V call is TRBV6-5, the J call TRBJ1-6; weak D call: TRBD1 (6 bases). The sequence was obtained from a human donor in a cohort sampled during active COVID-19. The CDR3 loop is CASTGQLPSPLHF. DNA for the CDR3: TGTGCCAGCACTGGACAGTTACCTTCACCCCTCCACTTT.